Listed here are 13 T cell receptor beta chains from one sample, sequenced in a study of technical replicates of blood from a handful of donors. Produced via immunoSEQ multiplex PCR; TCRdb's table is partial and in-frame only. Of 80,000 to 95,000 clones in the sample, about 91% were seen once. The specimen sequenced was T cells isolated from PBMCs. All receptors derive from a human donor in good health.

For the CDR3, the DNA is TGTGCCAGCAGCGGTACTAGCGGGAGGAGCACAGATACGCAGTATTTT. As protein: CASSGTSGRSTDTQYF. The rearrangement joins TRBV9 to TRBJ2-3, with 12 bases identical to TRBD2. The CDR3 is 16 residues long. Unmatched junction bases numbered 2, after V lost 3 bases and J lost 0 bases. Germline V CDR1 and CDR2: SGDLS, YYNGEE.

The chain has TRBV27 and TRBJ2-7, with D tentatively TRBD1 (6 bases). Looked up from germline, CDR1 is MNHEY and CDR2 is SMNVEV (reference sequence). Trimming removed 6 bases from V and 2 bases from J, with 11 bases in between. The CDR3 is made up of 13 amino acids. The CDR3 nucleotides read TGTGCCAGCAGACCGGGACACCCCTACGAGCAGTACTTC. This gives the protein CASRPGHPYEQYF.

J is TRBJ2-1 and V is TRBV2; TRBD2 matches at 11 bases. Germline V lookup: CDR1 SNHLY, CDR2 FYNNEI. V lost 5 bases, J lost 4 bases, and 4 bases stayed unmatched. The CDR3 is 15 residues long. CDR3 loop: CASSWTSGQYNEQFF. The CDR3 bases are TGTGCCAGCAGTTGGACTAGCGGGCAATACAATGAGCAGTTCTTC.

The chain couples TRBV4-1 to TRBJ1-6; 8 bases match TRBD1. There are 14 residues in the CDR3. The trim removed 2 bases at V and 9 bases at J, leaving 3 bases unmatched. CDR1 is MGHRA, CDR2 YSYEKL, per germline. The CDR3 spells CASSQRQGSSPLHF. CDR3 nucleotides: TGCGCCAGCAGCCAAAGACAGGGGAGTTCACCCCTCCACTTT.

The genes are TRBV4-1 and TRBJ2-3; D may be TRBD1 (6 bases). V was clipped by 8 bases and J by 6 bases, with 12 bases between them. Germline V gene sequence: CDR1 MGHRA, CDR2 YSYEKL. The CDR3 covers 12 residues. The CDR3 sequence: CASSPGDDTQYF. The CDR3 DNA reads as TGCGCCAGCTCACCAGGGGACGATACGCAGTATTTT.

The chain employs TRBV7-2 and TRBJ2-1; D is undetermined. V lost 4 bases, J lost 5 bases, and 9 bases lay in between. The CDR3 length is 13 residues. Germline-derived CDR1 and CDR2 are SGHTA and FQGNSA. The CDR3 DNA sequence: TGTGCCAGCAGCTGGGCTAACGACAATGAGCAGTTCTTC. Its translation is CASSWANDNEQFF.

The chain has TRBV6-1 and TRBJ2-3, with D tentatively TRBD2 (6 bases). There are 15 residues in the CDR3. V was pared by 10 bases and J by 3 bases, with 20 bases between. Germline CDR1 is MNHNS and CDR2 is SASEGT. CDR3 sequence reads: CAIASWGVRTDTQYF. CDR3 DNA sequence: TGTGCCATCGCATCATGGGGGGTAAGGACAGATACGCAGTATTTT.

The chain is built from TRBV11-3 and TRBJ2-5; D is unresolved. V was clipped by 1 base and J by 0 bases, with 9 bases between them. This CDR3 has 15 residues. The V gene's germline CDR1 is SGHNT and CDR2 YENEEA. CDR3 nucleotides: TGTGCCAGCAGCTTAGGACCTCGGGACCAAGAGACCCAGTACTTC. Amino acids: CASSLGPRDQETQYF.

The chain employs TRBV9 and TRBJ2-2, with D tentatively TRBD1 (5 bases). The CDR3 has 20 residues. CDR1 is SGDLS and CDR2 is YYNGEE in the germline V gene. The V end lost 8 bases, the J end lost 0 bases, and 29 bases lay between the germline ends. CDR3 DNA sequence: TGTGCCAGTCTTAACAGCAGCGTATATTGGGCAGGGACGAACACCGGGGAGCTGTTTTTT. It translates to CASLNSSVYWAGTNTGELFF.

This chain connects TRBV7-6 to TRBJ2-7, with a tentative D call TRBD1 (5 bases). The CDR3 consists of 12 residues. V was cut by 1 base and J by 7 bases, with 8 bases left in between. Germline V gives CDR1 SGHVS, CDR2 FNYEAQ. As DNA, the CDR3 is TGTGCCAGCAGCTTAGGGGGCACAGAGCAGTACTTC. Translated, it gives CASSLGGTEQYF.

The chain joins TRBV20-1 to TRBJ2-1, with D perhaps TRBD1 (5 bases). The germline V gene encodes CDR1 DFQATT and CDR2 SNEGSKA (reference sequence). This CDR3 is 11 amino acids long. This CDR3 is CQGASYNEQFF. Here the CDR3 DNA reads TGCCAAGGGGCCTCGTACAATGAGCAGTTCTTC.

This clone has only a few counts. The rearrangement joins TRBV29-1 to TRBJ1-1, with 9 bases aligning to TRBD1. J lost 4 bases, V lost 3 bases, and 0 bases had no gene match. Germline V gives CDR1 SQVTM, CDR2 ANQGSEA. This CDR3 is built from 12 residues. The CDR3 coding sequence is TGCAGCGTTGAGACAGGGGGCACTGAAGCTTTCTTT. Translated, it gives CSVETGGTEAFF.

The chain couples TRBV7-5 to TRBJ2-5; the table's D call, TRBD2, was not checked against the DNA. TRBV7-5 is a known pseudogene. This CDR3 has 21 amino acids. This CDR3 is CVRSPRTTAVLIRGEKETQYF. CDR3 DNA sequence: TGTGTCAGAAGCCCACGGACTACAGCGGTTTTGATTAGGGGAGAAAAAGAGACCCAGTACTTC.